A selection of T cell receptor beta chains follows, all from one sample in a study of CD8+ T cells in alopecia areata. Sequenced by immunoSEQ multiplex PCR; TCRdb stores in-frame clones only, minus some. The data show some 130,000 clones, about 50% seen once. The sequencing here drew on CD4+ T cells sorted from blood, taken at week 4, from a patient treated with tofacitinib. The receptors come from a human donor with alopecia areata. CDR3s include the opening cysteine and the closing phenylalanine or tryptophan. A D gene is named only where the DNA matches it firmly. Clone size is given for some rows only: seen once, a few or many times, or a class if the clone is expanded.

cdr3_aa cdr3_nt d_call clone_size cdr3_length j_call v_call
CATSRDRVRVNEQYF TGTGCCACCAGCAGAGATCGGGTCAGGGTTAACGAGCAGTACTTC . . 15 TRBJ2-7 TRBV15
CASSVGGANTGELFF TGTGCCAGCAGCGTCGGGGGCGCGAACACCGGGGAGCTGTTTTTT . . 15 TRBJ2-2 TRBV9
CASSLTGTGAPGVFF TGCGCCAGCAGCTTAACCGGGACAGGGGCCCCCGGAGTGTTCTTC TRBD1 . 15 TRBJ2-1 TRBV5-1
CASAQAGLSYEQYF TGTGCCAGCGCCCAGGCGGGGTTGTCCTACGAGCAGTACTTC . . 14 TRBJ2-7 TRBV6-5
CASSLTTTSTDTQYF TGTGCCAGCTCACTAACGACAACTAGCACAGATACGCAGTATTTT . few 15 TRBJ2-3 TRBV18
CASSLALEGYTF TGTGCCAGCAGCTTAGCTCTGGAGGGCTACACCTTC . . 12 TRBJ1-2 TRBV7-9
CASSQEGPQEGTEAFF TGTGCCAGCAGCCAAGAGGGACCTCAGGAAGGGACTGAAGCTTTCTTT . few 16 TRBJ1-1 TRBV4-2
CSVDYRDRGNEKLFF TGCAGCGTCGACTATCGGGACAGGGGGAATGAAAAACTGTTTTTT TRBD1 . 15 TRBJ1-4 TRBV29-1
CASNSGGGGGEQFF TGCGCCAGCAATAGCGGGGGCGGTGGTGGTGAGCAGTTCTTC TRBD2 few 14 TRBJ2-1 TRBV5-1
CATLGGFGETQYF TGTGCCACCCTAGGGGGTTTCGGAGAGACCCAGTACTTC . few 13 TRBJ2-5 TRBV7-9
CSVRAGGDSPLHF TGCAGCGTTCGGGCAGGGGGGGATTCACCCCTCCACTTT TRBD1 . 13 TRBJ1-6 TRBV29-1
CASSLGVDTDTQYF TGCGCCAGCAGCTTGGGAGTAGACACAGATACGCAGTATTTT . . 14 TRBJ2-3 TRBV5-1
CASSMGEKLFF TGTGCCAGTAGTATGGGGGAAAAACTGTTTTTT . . 11 TRBJ1-4 TRBV19
CASSLHGGSEQYF TGCGCCAGCAGCTTGCACGGAGGGAGCGAGCAGTACTTC . . 13 TRBJ2-7 TRBV5-1
CASSFDAGGEQYF TGTGCCAGCAGCTTCGACGCCGGGGGCGAGCAGTACTTC . many 13 TRBJ2-7 TRBV7-9
CASSLDPGYYGYTF TGTGCCAGCAGCTTAGATCCAGGCTACTATGGCTACACCTTC . few 14 TRBJ1-2 TRBV7-2
CSVERILENEQFF TGCAGCGTTGAGCGGATATTAGAGAATGAGCAGTTCTTC . . 13 TRBJ2-1 TRBV29-1
CASSVSSGQETQYF TGTGCCAGCAGCGTATCATCAGGGCAAGAGACCCAGTACTTC . . 14 TRBJ2-5 TRBV9
CAWSAGSQETQYF TGTGCCTGGAGTGCTGGCTCCCAAGAGACCCAGTACTTC . once 13 TRBJ2-5 TRBV30
CASSYSTWGGLFF TGTGCCAGCAGTTACTCGACCTGGGGTGGGCTGTTTTTT . few 13 TRBJ2-2 TRBV6-5
CASRATSGGYEQFF TGTGCCAGCAGGGCGACCTCAGGAGGCTATGAGCAGTTCTTC . . 14 TRBJ2-1 TRBV6-1
CAWSVGGTAGYTF TGTGCCTGGAGTGTCGGAGGGACAGCCGGCTACACCTTC TRBD1 few 13 TRBJ1-2 TRBV30
CAFTLYPWELFF TGTGCCTTCACCCTATATCCCTGGGAGCTGTTTTTT . once 12 TRBJ2-2 TRBV30
CASSLAGGDRQFF TGTGCCAGCAGCTTAGCAGGCGGTGATAGGCAGTTCTTC . . 13 TRBJ2-1 TRBV11-2
CASSPRTGIHTEAFF TGTGCCAGCAGCCCTCGGACAGGTATACACACTGAAGCTTTCTTT TRBD1 few 15 TRBJ1-1 TRBV7-9
CASRRQGAWQPQHF TGTGCCAGCAGGCGCCAGGGGGCATGGCAGCCCCAGCATTTT TRBD1 . 14 TRBJ1-5 TRBV6-5
CASSVQPGQPSYEQYF TGCGCCAGCAGCGTACAACCGGGACAGCCTTCCTACGAGCAGTACTTC TRBD1 once 16 TRBJ2-7 TRBV5-1
CASSLGGRAFF TGTGCCAGCAGTTTAGGGGGGAGAGCTTTCTTT . once 11 TRBJ1-1 TRBV27
CASSPGLRPGNTIYF TGTGCCAGCAGTCCGGGACTGCGCCCTGGAAACACCATATATTTT . few 15 TRBJ1-3 TRBV2
CAWSGGQLNEKLFF TGTGCCTGGAGTGGGGGACAGCTTAATGAAAAACTGTTTTTT TRBD1 . 14 TRBJ1-4 TRBV30
CAWSVVGASTYKQYF TGTGCCTGGAGTGTAGTTGGAGCCAGTACCTACAAGCAGTACTTC . . 15 TRBJ2-7 TRBV30
CASSLSQSLPTEAFF TGTGCCAGCAGCCTGTCCCAGTCCTTACCAACTGAAGCTTTCTTT . . 15 TRBJ1-1 TRBV5-4
CASSPGQGSWDTEAFF TGCGCCAGCAGTCCGGGACAGGGTAGTTGGGACACTGAAGCTTTCTTT TRBD1 . 16 TRBJ1-1 TRBV4-1
CSVWTSGSYEQYF TGCAGCGTGTGGACTAGCGGCTCCTACGAGCAGTACTTC TRBD2 once 13 TRBJ2-7 TRBV29-1
CASSGPGANTDTQYF TGTGCCAGCAGCGGCCCGGGCGCAAACACAGATACGCAGTATTTT . . 15 TRBJ2-3 TRBV5-4
CASSLGGPGGLYEQYF TGTGCCAGCAGCTTGGGGGGACCTGGAGGCCTCTACGAGCAGTACTTC . . 16 TRBJ2-7 TRBV7-6
CASSGLTTETQYF TGTGCCAGCAGCGGACTAACAACGGAGACCCAGTACTTC . . 13 TRBJ2-5 TRBV5-4
CASSPLKAGGLETQYF TGTGCCAGTAGTCCCCTTAAAGCGGGAGGTCTGGAGACCCAGTACTTC TRBD2 . 16 TRBJ2-5 TRBV19
CASSEDFFGTGTPTDTQYF TGTGCCAGCAGTGAAGATTTCTTTGGGACCGGGACCCCCACCGATACGCAGTATTTT . few 19 TRBJ2-3 TRBV2
CATSRERGTYNEQFF TGTGCCACCAGCAGAGAACGGGGGACTTACAATGAGCAGTTCTTC . few 15 TRBJ2-1 TRBV15
CASSPGEAGYGYTF TGTGCCAGCTCACCAGGAGAGGCGGGCTATGGCTACACCTTC . . 14 TRBJ1-2 TRBV18
CAWSVGPGETQYF TGTGCCTGGAGTGTAGGGCCCGGGGAGACCCAGTACTTC . . 13 TRBJ2-5 TRBV30
CASSEAGAWEPQHF TGTGCCAGCAGTGAAGCGGGGGCCTGGGAGCCCCAGCATTTT . . 14 TRBJ1-5 TRBV6-1
CASSPPGAEETQYF TGTGCCAGCAGCCCTCCGGGGGCGGAGGAGACCCAGTACTTC . many 14 TRBJ2-5 TRBV5-4
CAWSPWGSGTSAEQFF TGTGCCTGGAGTCCTTGGGGGAGCGGGACGTCAGCTGAGCAGTTCTTC TRBD2 . 16 TRBJ2-1 TRBV30
CSVVHTEAFF TGCAGCGTTGTACACACTGAAGCTTTCTTT . few 10 TRBJ1-1 TRBV29-1
CAWRGQGPQYF TGTGCCTGGAGAGGACAGGGGCCCCAGTACTTC TRBD1 . 11 TRBJ2-7 TRBV30
CASSRTGVVYNEQFF TGTGCCAGCAGCCGGACAGGGGTGGTCTACAATGAGCAGTTCTTC TRBD1 . 15 TRBJ2-1 TRBV14